The clone carrying this T cell receptor beta chain was detected only a few times. The target antigen is unknown. The data derive from a study of blood T cells in healthy people across ages. In the study overall: Capture via template switching afforded approximately one barcoded beta molecule per two T cells.

Findings and limits, study-wide: CMV status of donors was not determined, possibly confounding expanded clonotype changes.

Each individual donor underwent a draw of approximately 9.8 milliliters of peripheral blood. The CDR3 runs to 12 residues. CDR1 and CDR2 from the germline V gene are SNHLY and FYNNEI. A sample-barcoded 5' primer and a J-beta primer mix were used in a second PCR of roughly 6 to 11 cycles. Every single cDNA molecule received a tag from a template-switch adaptor with 12 random nucleotides. TCRdb reanalysed the 5' RACE reads using MiXCR and keeps one entry per CDR3 protein. Of 550,000 to 750,000 distinct CDR3 sequences listed, roughly 20% are singletons. What was sequenced was blood. This TCR was recovered from a man between 65 and 85 years old in good health. V and J are TRBV2 and TRBJ2-7; a possible D gene is TRBD1 (6 bases). The DNA end is a closer match to TRBJ2-5, so the J assignment may be wrong. Here the CDR3 DNA reads TGTGCCAGCTTTGGACAGCAAGAGACCCAGTACTTC. Translated: CASFGQQETQYF.